This TCR beta chain was recovered during a study of T-cell memory formation after mild COVID-19. The CDR3 contains 15 residues. The V gene's germline CDR1 is SGHRS and CDR2 YFSETQ. The J segment lost 0 bases and the V segment lost 1 base, leaving 2 bases of the junction unmatched. Researchers used 5'RACE with constant-segment primers to make TCR alpha and TCR beta cDNA libraries that carry sample barcodes and UMIs. TCRdb redid the calling of the 5' RACE reads with MiXCR, one entry per CDR3 protein. Seen here are some 440,000 distinct CDR3 sequences, around 25% observed once, and the top ten hold around 12%. This clonotype was recorded a few times.

Sequenced: PBMCs or a T cell subset sorted from them (not recorded which). The gene calls are TRBV5-1 and TRBJ1-1, with 8 bases fitting TRBD1. The clonotype comes from an adult woman who had mild COVID-19 (a few samples of this study predate the infection). Cell type and time point are not known. CDR3 in amino acids: CASSLIQGVNTEAFF. The CDR3, as DNA: TGCGCCAGCAGCTTGATACAGGGGGTGAACACTGAAGCTTTCTTT.